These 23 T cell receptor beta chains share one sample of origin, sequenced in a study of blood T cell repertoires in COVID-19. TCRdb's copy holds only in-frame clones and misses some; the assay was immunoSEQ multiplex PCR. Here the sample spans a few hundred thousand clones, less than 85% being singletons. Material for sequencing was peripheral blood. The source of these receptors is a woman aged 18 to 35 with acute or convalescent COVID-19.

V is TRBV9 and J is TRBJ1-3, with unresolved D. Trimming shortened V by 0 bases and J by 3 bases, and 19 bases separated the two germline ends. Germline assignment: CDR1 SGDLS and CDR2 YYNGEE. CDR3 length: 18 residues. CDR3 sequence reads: CASSVEGEVQRFGNTIYF. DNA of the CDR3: TGTGCCAGCAGCGTAGAAGGTGAGGTGCAGCGGTTTGGAAACACCATATATTTT.

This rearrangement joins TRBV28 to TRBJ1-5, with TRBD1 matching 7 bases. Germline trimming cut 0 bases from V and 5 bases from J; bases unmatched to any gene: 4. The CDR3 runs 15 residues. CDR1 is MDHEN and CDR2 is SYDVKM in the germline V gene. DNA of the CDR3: TGTGCCAGCAGTTTATGGGGACAGCCAGATCAGCCCCAGCATTTT. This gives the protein CASSLWGQPDQPQHF.

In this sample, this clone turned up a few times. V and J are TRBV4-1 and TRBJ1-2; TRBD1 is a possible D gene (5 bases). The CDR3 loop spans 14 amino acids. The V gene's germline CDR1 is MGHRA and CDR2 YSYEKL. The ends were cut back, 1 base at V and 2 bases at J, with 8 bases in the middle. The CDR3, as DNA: TGCGCCAGCAGCCAAGCTGCAGGGAACTATGGCTACACCTTC. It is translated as CASSQAAGNYGYTF.

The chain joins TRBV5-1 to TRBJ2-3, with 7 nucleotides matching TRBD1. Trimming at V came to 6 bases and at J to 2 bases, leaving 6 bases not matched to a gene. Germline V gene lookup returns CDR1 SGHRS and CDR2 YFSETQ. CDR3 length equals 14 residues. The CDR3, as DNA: TGCGCCAGCACAGGGGGACCATCCACAGATACGCAGTATTTT. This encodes CASTGGPSTDTQYF.

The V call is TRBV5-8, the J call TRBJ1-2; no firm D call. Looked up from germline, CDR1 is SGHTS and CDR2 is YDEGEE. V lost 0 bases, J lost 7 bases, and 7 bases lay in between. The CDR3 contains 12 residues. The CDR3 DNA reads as TGTGCCAGCAGCTTGGAACCCAGTGGCTACACCTTC. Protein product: CASSLEPSGYTF.

The CDR3 sequence: CASSQGDRLTYEQYF. The CDR3 DNA sequence: TGCGCCAGCAGCCAAGGGGACAGACTAACCTACGAGCAGTACTTC. The rearrangement links TRBV4-1 to TRBJ2-7; TRBD1 agrees at 7 bases. Trimming took 1 base from V and 2 from J; bases not matched to a gene: 5. The germline V gene has CDR1 MGHRA and CDR2 YSYEKL. The CDR3 has 15 residues.

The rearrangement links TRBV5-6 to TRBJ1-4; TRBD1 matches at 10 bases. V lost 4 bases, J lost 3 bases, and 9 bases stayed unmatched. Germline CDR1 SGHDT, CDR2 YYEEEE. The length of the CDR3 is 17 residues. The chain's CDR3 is CASSAGTGVDANEKLFF. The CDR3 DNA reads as TGTGCCAGCAGCGCGGGGACAGGGGTGGATGCTAATGAAAAACTGTTTTTT. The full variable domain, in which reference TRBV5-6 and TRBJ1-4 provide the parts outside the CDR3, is DAGVTQSPTHLIKTRGQQVTLRCSPKSGHDTVSWYQQALGQGPQFIFQYYEEEERQRGNFPDRFSGHQFPNYSSELNVNALLLGDSALYLCASSAGTGVDANEKLFFGSGTQLSVL.

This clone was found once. CDR3 nucleotide sequence: TGTGCTAGTGGTTTGTTTCCCGCTGAAGCTTTCTTT. Encoded protein: CASGLFPAEAFF. The gene calls are TRBV12-5 and TRBJ1-1; D remains unclear. V was clipped by 2 bases and J by 6 bases, with 7 bases between them. The germline gives CDR1 LGHNT, CDR2 FRNRAP. The CDR3 contains 12 residues. Full variable domain (missing parts from reference TRBV12-5 and TRBJ1-1): DARVTQTPRHKVTEMGQEVTMRCQPILGHNTVFWYRQTMMQGLELLAYFRNRAPLDDSGMPKDRFSAEMPDATLATLKIQPSEPRDSAVYFCASGLFPAEAFFGQGTRLTVV.

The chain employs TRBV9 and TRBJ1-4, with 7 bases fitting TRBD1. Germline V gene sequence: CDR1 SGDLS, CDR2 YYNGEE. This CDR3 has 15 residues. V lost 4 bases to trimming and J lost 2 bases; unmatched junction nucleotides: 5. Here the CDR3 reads CASSPRGATNEKLFF. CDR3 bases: TGTGCCAGCAGCCCCAGGGGGGCTACTAATGAAAAACTGTTTTTT.

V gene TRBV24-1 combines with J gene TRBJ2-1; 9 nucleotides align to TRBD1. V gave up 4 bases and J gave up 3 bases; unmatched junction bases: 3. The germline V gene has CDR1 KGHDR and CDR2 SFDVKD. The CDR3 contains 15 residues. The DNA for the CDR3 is TGTGCCACCAGTGAAACAGGGGGCGGCTACAATGAGCAGTTCTTC. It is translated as CATSETGGGYNEQFF.

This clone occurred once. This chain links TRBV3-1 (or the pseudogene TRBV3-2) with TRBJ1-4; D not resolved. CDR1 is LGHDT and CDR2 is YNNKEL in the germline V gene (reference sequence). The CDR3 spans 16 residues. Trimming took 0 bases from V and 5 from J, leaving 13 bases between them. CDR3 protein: CASSQEPGKKNEKLFF. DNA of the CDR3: TGTGCCAGCAGCCAAGAACCGGGGAAGAAGAATGAAAAACTGTTTTTT.

The CDR3 sequence: CASAISGTGGFGVNTEAFF. As DNA, the CDR3 is TGCGCCAGCGCCATCTCCGGGACAGGGGGTTTCGGGGTTAACACTGAAGCTTTCTTT. The chain recombines TRBV5-1 with TRBJ1-1; TRBD1 matches at 11 bases. V lost 7 bases and J lost 2; bases outside the gene matches: 19. The germline gives CDR1 SGHRS, CDR2 YFSETQ. The CDR3 runs to 19 residues.

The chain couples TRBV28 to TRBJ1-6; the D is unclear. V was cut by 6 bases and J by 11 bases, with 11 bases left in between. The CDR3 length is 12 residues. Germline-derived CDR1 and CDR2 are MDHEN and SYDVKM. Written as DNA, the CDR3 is TGTGCCAGCAGCATAAATAGCCCACCCCTCCACTTT. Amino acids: CASSINSPPLHF.

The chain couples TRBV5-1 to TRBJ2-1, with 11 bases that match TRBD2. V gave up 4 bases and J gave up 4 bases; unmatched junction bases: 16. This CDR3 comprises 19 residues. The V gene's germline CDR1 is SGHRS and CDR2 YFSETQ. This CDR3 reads CASSPEKNSGRASYNEQFF. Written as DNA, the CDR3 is TGCGCCAGCAGCCCGGAAAAAAATAGCGGGAGGGCGTCTTACAATGAGCAGTTCTTC.

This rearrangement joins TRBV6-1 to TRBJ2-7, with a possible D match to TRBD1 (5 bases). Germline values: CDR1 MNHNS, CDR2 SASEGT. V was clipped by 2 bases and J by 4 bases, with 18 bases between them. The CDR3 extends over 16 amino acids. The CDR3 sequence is CASSEQDGRVKYEQYF. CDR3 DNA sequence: TGTGCCAGCAGTGAACAAGATGGCAGGGTAAAATACGAGCAGTACTTC.

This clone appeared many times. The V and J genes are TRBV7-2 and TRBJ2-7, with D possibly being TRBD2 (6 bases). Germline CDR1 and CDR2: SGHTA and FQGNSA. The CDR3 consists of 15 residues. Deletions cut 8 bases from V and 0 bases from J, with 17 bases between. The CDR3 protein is CASGKTSSLSYEQYF. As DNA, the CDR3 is TGTGCCAGCGGCAAAACTAGCAGTCTCTCCTACGAGCAGTACTTC.

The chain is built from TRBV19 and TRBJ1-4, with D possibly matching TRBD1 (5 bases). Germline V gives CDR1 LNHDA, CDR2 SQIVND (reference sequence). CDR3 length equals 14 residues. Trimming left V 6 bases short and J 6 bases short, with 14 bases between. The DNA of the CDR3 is TGTGCCAGTAGCCAAAGGGCGGGGGATGAAAAACTGTTTTTT. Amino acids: CASSQRAGDEKLFF.

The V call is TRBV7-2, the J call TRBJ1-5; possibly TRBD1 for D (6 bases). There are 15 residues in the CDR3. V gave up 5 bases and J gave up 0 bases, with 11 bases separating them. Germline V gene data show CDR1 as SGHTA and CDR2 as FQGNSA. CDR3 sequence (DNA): TGTGCCAGCAGCCTGGACAGTAATAGCAATCAGCCCCAGCATTTT. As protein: CASSLDSNSNQPQHF. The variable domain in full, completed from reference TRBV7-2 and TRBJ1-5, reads GAGVSQSPSNKVTEKGKDVELRCDPISGHTALYWYRQSLGQGLEFLIYFQGNSAPDKSGLPSDRFSAERTGGSVSTLTIQRTQQEDSAVYLCASSLDSNSNQPQHFGDGTRLSIL.

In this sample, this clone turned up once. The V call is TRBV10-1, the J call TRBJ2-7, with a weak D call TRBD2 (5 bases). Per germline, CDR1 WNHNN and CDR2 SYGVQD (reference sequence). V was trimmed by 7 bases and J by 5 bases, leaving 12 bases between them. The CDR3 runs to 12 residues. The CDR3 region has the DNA TGCGCCAGCACCGAGGGAAGGGACGAGCAGTACTTC. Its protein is CASTEGRDEQYF.

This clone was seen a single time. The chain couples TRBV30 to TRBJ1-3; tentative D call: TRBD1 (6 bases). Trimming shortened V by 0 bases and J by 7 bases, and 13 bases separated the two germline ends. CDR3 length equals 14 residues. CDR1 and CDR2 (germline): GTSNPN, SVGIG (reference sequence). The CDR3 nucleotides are TGTGCCTGGAGTGTGGGCAGGGGAATGAACACCATATATTTT. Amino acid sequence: CAWSVGRGMNTIYF. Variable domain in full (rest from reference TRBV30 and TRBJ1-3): SQTIHQWPATLVQPVGSPLSLECTVEGTSNPNLYWYRQAAGRGLQLLFYSVGIGQISSEVPQNLSASRPQDRQFILSSKKLLLSDSGFYLCAWSVGRGMNTIYFGEGSWLTVV.

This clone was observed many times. The CDR3: CASSIHDRVETQYF. The CDR3 DNA follows: TGTGCCAGTAGTATCCACGACAGGGTAGAGACCCAGTACTTC. The V and J genes are TRBV19 and TRBJ2-5; 7 bases fit TRBD1. In germline, CDR1 is LNHDA, CDR2 SQIVND (reference sequence). This CDR3 has 14 residues. Trimming cost V 3 bases and J 4 bases; bases outside gene matches: 5.

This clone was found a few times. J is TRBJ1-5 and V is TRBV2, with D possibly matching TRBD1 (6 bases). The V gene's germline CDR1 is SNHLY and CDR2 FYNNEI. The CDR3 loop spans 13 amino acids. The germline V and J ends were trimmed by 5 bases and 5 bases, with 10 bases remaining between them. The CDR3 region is CASSQGNHQPQHF. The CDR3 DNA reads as TGTGCCAGCAGTCAGGGGAATCATCAGCCCCAGCATTTT.

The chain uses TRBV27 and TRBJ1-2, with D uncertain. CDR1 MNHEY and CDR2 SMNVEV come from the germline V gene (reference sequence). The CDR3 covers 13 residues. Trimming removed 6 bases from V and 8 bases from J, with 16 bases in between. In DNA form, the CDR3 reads TGTGCCAGCAGCTCCAATTTCAGGCAAGGCTACACCTTC. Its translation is CASSSNFRQGYTF.